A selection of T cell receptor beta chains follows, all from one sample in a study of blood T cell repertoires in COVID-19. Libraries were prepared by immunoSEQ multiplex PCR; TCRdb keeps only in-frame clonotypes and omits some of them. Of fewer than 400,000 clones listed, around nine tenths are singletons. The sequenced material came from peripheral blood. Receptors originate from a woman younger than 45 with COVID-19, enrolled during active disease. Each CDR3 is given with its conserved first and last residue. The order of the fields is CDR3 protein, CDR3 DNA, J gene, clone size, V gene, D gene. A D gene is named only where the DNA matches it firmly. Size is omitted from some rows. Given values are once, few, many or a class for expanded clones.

CDR3 protein: CASQGDSYQPQHF
CDR3 DNA: TGTGCCAGCCAAGGGGACAGCTATCAGCCCCAGCATTTT
J gene: TRBJ1-5
clone size: few
V gene: TRBV2
D gene: TRBD1

CDR3 protein: CASSGGGSGTTEAFF
CDR3 DNA: TGTGCCAGCAGCGGCGGGGGATCCGGGACCACTGAAGCTTTCTTT
J gene: TRBJ1-1
clone size: NA
V gene: TRBV5-4
D gene: NA

CDR3 protein: CSVLRGNTEAFF
CDR3 DNA: TGCAGCGTCCTAAGAGGGAACACTGAAGCTTTCTTT
J gene: TRBJ1-1
clone size: few
V gene: TRBV29-1
D gene: NA

CDR3 protein: CASSPGGIENIQYF
CDR3 DNA: TGCGCCAGCAGCCCAGGGGGCATCGAAAACATTCAGTACTTC
J gene: TRBJ2-4
clone size: NA
V gene: TRBV5-1
D gene: TRBD1

CDR3 protein: CASSLPLAGGPSEQFF
CDR3 DNA: TGTGCCAGCAGTTTACCACTAGCGGGGGGGCCTAGTGAGCAGTTCTTC
J gene: TRBJ2-1
clone size: NA
V gene: TRBV27
D gene: TRBD2

CDR3 protein: CASSFRGWGELFF
CDR3 DNA: TGTGCCAGCAGTTTTAGGGGATGGGGGGAGCTGTTTTTT
J gene: TRBJ2-2
clone size: few
V gene: TRBV12-3/TRBV12-4
D gene: NA

CDR3 protein: CASSLGGVNTGELFF
CDR3 DNA: TGTGCCAGCAGCTTAGGAGGTGTGAACACCGGGGAGCTGTTTTTT
J gene: TRBJ2-2
clone size: NA
V gene: TRBV7-8
D gene: NA

CDR3 protein: CASSSDRYGNTIYF
CDR3 DNA: TGTGCCAGCAGTTCCGACAGATACGGAAACACCATATATTTT
J gene: TRBJ1-3
clone size: NA
V gene: TRBV6-5
D gene: NA

CDR3 protein: CAGLRPNRDNQPQHF
CDR3 DNA: TGTGCCGGCCTTCGTCCTAACCGGGACAATCAGCCCCAGCATTTT
J gene: TRBJ1-5
clone size: NA
V gene: TRBV6-5
D gene: NA

CDR3 protein: CSVREASHKAFF
CDR3 DNA: TGCAGCGTCAGGGAAGCCAGCCATAAAGCTTTCTTT
J gene: TRBJ1-1
clone size: NA
V gene: TRBV29-1
D gene: NA

CDR3 protein: CAWSVYSIEKLFF
CDR3 DNA: TGTGCCTGGAGTGTTTATAGTATTGAAAAACTGTTTTTT
J gene: TRBJ1-4
clone size: NA
V gene: TRBV30
D gene: NA

CDR3 protein: CASSSGHYSNQPQHF
CDR3 DNA: TGTGCCAGTAGTTCGGGACATTATAGCAATCAGCCCCAGCATTTT
J gene: TRBJ1-5
clone size: NA
V gene: TRBV19
D gene: NA

CDR3 protein: CASSSELRTGELFF
CDR3 DNA: TGTGCCAGCAGTTCCGAACTTCGGACCGGGGAGCTGTTTTTT
J gene: TRBJ2-2
clone size: NA
V gene: TRBV28
D gene: NA

CDR3 protein: CASSLGASNQPQHF
CDR3 DNA: TGCGCCAGCAGCCTGGGGGCCAGCAATCAGCCCCAGCATTTT
J gene: TRBJ1-5
clone size: NA
V gene: TRBV4-1
D gene: NA

CDR3 protein: CAPTGTYEQYF
CDR3 DNA: TGTGCCCCGACAGGAACCTACGAGCAGTACTTC
J gene: TRBJ2-7
clone size: NA
V gene: TRBV21-1
D gene: NA

CDR3 protein: CASSGTGKRHGYTF
CDR3 DNA: TGCGCCAGCAGCGGTACAGGGAAGAGGCATGGCTACACCTTC
J gene: TRBJ1-2
clone size: NA
V gene: TRBV5-1
D gene: NA

CDR3 protein: CASSHPRRQGGARGYTF
CDR3 DNA: TGTGCCAGCAGCCATCCCAGACGCCAAGGGGGGGCGAGGGGCTACACCTTC
J gene: TRBJ1-2
clone size: NA
V gene: TRBV3-1/TRBV3-2
D gene: NA

CDR3 protein: CASSFGGQGNQPQHF
CDR3 DNA: TGTGCCAGCAGTTTTGGGGGACAGGGCAATCAGCCCCAGCATTTT
J gene: TRBJ1-5
clone size: NA
V gene: TRBV28
D gene: TRBD1

CDR3 protein: CASSPGTGGNTGELFF
CDR3 DNA: TGTGCCAGCAGCCCGGGGACAGGGGGCAACACCGGGGAGCTGTTTTTT
J gene: TRBJ2-2
clone size: NA
V gene: TRBV11-3
D gene: TRBD1

CDR3 protein: CASSLDLSAGDHLKQFF
CDR3 DNA: TGTGCCAGCAGCTTAGATCTATCGGCGGGGGACCACCTTAAGCAGTTCTTC
J gene: TRBJ2-1
clone size: NA
V gene: TRBV11-3
D gene: TRBD2

CDR3 protein: CASSISDSTEAFF
CDR3 DNA: TGTGCCAGTAGTATTTCGGACAGTACTGAAGCTTTCTTT
J gene: TRBJ1-1
clone size: few
V gene: TRBV19
D gene: NA

CDR3 protein: CASSYSPPRGTANTEAFF
CDR3 DNA: TGTGCCAGTAGTTACAGCCCTCCAAGGGGGACAGCGAACACTGAAGCTTTCTTT
J gene: TRBJ1-1
clone size: NA
V gene: TRBV19
D gene: TRBD1

CDR3 protein: CATSRGYGNLATNEKLFF
CDR3 DNA: TGTGCCACCAGCAGAGGGTACGGGAACCTGGCGACTAATGAAAAACTGTTTTTT
J gene: TRBJ1-4
clone size: NA
V gene: TRBV15
D gene: NA

CDR3 protein: CASSTSPGAYGYTF
CDR3 DNA: TGTGCCAGCAGTACCAGCCCAGGCGCCTATGGCTACACCTTC
J gene: TRBJ1-2
clone size: NA
V gene: TRBV28
D gene: NA

CDR3 protein: CASSQSGGYEKLFF
CDR3 DNA: TGTGCCAGCAGCCAATCAGGGGGGTATGAAAAACTGTTTTTT
J gene: TRBJ1-4
clone size: NA
V gene: TRBV14
D gene: TRBD1

CDR3 protein: CASSLEGGRGNEQFF
CDR3 DNA: TGTGCCAGCAGCTTGGAAGGGGGCAGGGGGAATGAGCAGTTCTTC
J gene: TRBJ2-1
clone size: NA
V gene: TRBV5-4
D gene: TRBD1

CDR3 protein: CASSLVGLAGNEQFF
CDR3 DNA: TGTGCCAGCAGCTTAGTAGGACTAGCGGGGAATGAGCAGTTCTTC
J gene: TRBJ2-1
clone size: NA
V gene: TRBV7-2
D gene: TRBD2

CDR3 protein: CASSQENLRSPMNTEAFF
CDR3 DNA: TGTGCCAGCAGCCAAGAGAATCTCCGGAGTCCAATGAACACTGAAGCTTTCTTT
J gene: TRBJ1-1
clone size: NA
V gene: TRBV3-1/TRBV3-2
D gene: NA

CDR3 protein: CASSDSLVDYSNQPQHF
CDR3 DNA: TGTGCCAGCAGTGACTCGCTGGTAGATTATAGCAATCAGCCCCAGCATTTT
J gene: TRBJ1-5
clone size: NA
V gene: TRBV6-4
D gene: NA

CDR3 protein: CASSLVRQGEETQYF
CDR3 DNA: TGTGCCAGCAGCTTAGTAAGACAGGGGGAAGAGACCCAGTACTTC
J gene: TRBJ2-5
clone size: NA
V gene: TRBV7-7
D gene: TRBD1

CDR3 protein: CASSLHRDTQYF
CDR3 DNA: TGCGCCAGCAGCTTGCACAGAGATACGCAGTATTTT
J gene: TRBJ2-3
clone size: NA
V gene: TRBV5-1
D gene: NA

CDR3 protein: CASSRQGAGGELFF
CDR3 DNA: TGCGCCAGCAGCCGACAGGGGGCGGGCGGGGAGCTGTTTTTT
J gene: TRBJ2-2
clone size: NA
V gene: TRBV5-1
D gene: TRBD1

CDR3 protein: CASSQAQVGGGTTGELFF
CDR3 DNA: TGCGCCAGCAGCCAAGCCCAGGTTGGCGGGGGAACCACCGGGGAGCTGTTTTTT
J gene: TRBJ2-2
clone size: NA
V gene: TRBV4-1
D gene: TRBD2

CDR3 protein: CASSKDRVSWSEKLFF
CDR3 DNA: TGTGCCAGCAGCAAGGACAGGGTATCGTGGAGTGAAAAACTGTTTTTT
J gene: TRBJ1-4
clone size: NA
V gene: TRBV6-2/TRBV6-3
D gene: TRBD1

CDR3 protein: CASSPRTGGLNEQYF
CDR3 DNA: TGTGCCAGCAGCCCCCGGACAGGGGGCTTAAACGAGCAGTACTTC
J gene: TRBJ2-7
clone size: few
V gene: TRBV7-2
D gene: TRBD1

CDR3 protein: CASRDPRLEGYTF
CDR3 DNA: TGTGCCAGCAGAGATCCTCGCCTAGAAGGCTACACCTTC
J gene: TRBJ1-2
clone size: NA
V gene: TRBV27
D gene: NA

CDR3 protein: CASSLGLAGYNEQFF
CDR3 DNA: TGTGCCAGCAGCTTGGGACTAGCGGGTTACAATGAGCAGTTCTTC
J gene: TRBJ2-1
clone size: NA
V gene: TRBV5-6
D gene: TRBD2

CDR3 protein: CASSLGVTRAGDGYTF
CDR3 DNA: TGTGCCAGCAGCTTAGGGGTTACCAGGGCTGGGGATGGCTACACCTTC
J gene: TRBJ1-2
clone size: once
V gene: TRBV13
D gene: NA

CDR3 protein: CASSIRTSGGYTQYF
CDR3 DNA: TGTGCCAGTAGTATTCGGACTAGCGGGGGGTATACGCAGTATTTT
J gene: TRBJ2-3
clone size: NA
V gene: TRBV19
D gene: TRBD2

CDR3 protein: CASSALAGGPSDTQYF
CDR3 DNA: TGCGCCAGCAGCGCACTAGCGGGGGGGCCGTCAGATACGCAGTATTTT
J gene: TRBJ2-3
clone size: NA
V gene: TRBV4-1
D gene: TRBD2

CDR3 protein: CASSAGGFYNEQFF
CDR3 DNA: TGTGCCAGTTCGGCGGGGGGGTTTTACAATGAGCAGTTCTTC
J gene: TRBJ2-1
clone size: NA
V gene: TRBV25-1
D gene: TRBD2

CDR3 protein: CSPSGATGGQRPWNTEAFF
CDR3 DNA: TGCAGTCCGAGTGGTGCAACAGGGGGCCAAAGACCATGGAACACTGAAGCTTTCTTT
J gene: TRBJ1-1
clone size: NA
V gene: TRBV20-1
D gene: TRBD1

CDR3 protein: CASSQGGTNEKLFF
CDR3 DNA: TGTGCCAGCAGCCAAGGGGGTACTAATGAAAAACTGTTTTTT
J gene: TRBJ1-4
clone size: once
V gene: TRBV28
D gene: NA

CDR3 protein: CASSQGLPIYGYTF
CDR3 DNA: TGTGCCAGCAGCCAAGGACTCCCGATATATGGCTACACCTTC
J gene: TRBJ1-2
clone size: NA
V gene: TRBV4-2
D gene: NA

CDR3 protein: CASRDREQTYGYTF
CDR3 DNA: TGTGCCAGCAGGGACCGGGAACAGACCTATGGCTACACCTTC
J gene: TRBJ1-2
clone size: once
V gene: TRBV2
D gene: NA

CDR3 protein: CASSPTGRNTEAFF
CDR3 DNA: TGTGCCAGCAGTCCGACAGGACGGAACACTGAAGCTTTCTTT
J gene: TRBJ1-1
clone size: NA
V gene: TRBV6-2/TRBV6-3
D gene: NA

CDR3 protein: CAVTKGGGNSPLHF
CDR3 DNA: TGTGCCGTAACCAAGGGCGGGGGGAATTCACCCCTCCACTTT
J gene: TRBJ1-6
clone size: few
V gene: TRBV6-5
D gene: NA

CDR3 protein: CASSPGRHPGNTIYF
CDR3 DNA: TGTGCCAGCTCACCAGGAAGACACCCTGGAAACACCATATATTTT
J gene: TRBJ1-3
clone size: once
V gene: TRBV18
D gene: NA

CDR3 protein: CASTQRQGSSGANVLTF
CDR3 DNA: TGTGCCAGCACCCAAAGGCAGGGGAGCTCTGGGGCCAACGTCCTGACTTTC
J gene: TRBJ2-6
clone size: NA
V gene: TRBV11-2
D gene: NA

CDR3 protein: CASSPSTSSGNTIYF
CDR3 DNA: TGTGCCAGCAGCCCGTCAACAAGCTCTGGAAACACCATATATTTT
J gene: TRBJ1-3
clone size: NA
V gene: TRBV3-1/TRBV3-2
D gene: NA

CDR3 protein: CASSPDSYGYTF
CDR3 DNA: TGTGCCAGCAGTCCGGACAGCTATGGCTACACCTTC
J gene: TRBJ1-2
clone size: NA
V gene: TRBV12-3/TRBV12-4
D gene: NA

CDR3 protein: CASSPSQGWTGELFF
CDR3 DNA: TGTGCCAGCAGCCCTTCGCAGGGGTGGACCGGGGAGCTGTTTTTT
J gene: TRBJ2-2
clone size: NA
V gene: TRBV7-3
D gene: NA

CDR3 protein: CASSFQSGELFF
CDR3 DNA: TGTGCCAGCAGCTTCCAATCCGGGGAGCTGTTTTTT
J gene: TRBJ2-2
clone size: NA
V gene: TRBV7-8
D gene: NA

CDR3 protein: CASRERQDNNYGYTF
CDR3 DNA: TGTGCCAGCAGGGAGAGACAGGACAATAACTATGGCTACACCTTC
J gene: TRBJ1-2
clone size: NA
V gene: TRBV6-5
D gene: NA

CDR3 protein: CASREGTGHTDTQYF
CDR3 DNA: TGTGCCAGCAGAGAGGGGACAGGGCACACAGATACGCAGTATTTT
J gene: TRBJ2-3
clone size: few
V gene: TRBV6-5
D gene: TRBD1

CDR3 protein: CASSPPGTSGGELFF
CDR3 DNA: TGTGCCAGCAGCCCGCCTGGGACTAGTGGCGGGGAGCTGTTTTTT
J gene: TRBJ2-2
clone size: NA
V gene: TRBV7-9
D gene: TRBD2

CDR3 protein: CASSEWQGEYNEQFF
CDR3 DNA: TGTGCCAGCAGTGAATGGCAGGGGGAATACAATGAGCAGTTCTTC
J gene: TRBJ2-1
clone size: NA
V gene: TRBV6-1
D gene: TRBD1

CDR3 protein: CASSLHRGQGAIGELFF
CDR3 DNA: TGCGCCAGCAGCCTCCACAGGGGACAGGGGGCGATCGGGGAGCTGTTTTTT
J gene: TRBJ2-2
clone size: NA
V gene: TRBV4-1
D gene: TRBD1

CDR3 protein: CASSLGQGRYTGELFF
CDR3 DNA: TGTGCCAGCAGCTTAGGGCAGGGCCGGTACACCGGGGAGCTGTTTTTT
J gene: TRBJ2-2
clone size: NA
V gene: TRBV13
D gene: NA